The 5 T cell receptor beta chains below were found in one sample sequenced in a study of T cells in Graves' hyperthyroidism and ophthalmopathy. Researchers amplified the TCR beta CDR3 regions from RNA transcripts. HTBI primers were employed in a first-round RT-PCR of the TCR CDR3. Each CDR3 protein gets one entry after TCRdb re-called the multiplex PCR reads with MiXCR. The sample lists under 550,000 distinct CDR3 sequences, 20% seen once, with about half in the top ten. Sequenced sample: blood. These receptors were collected from a middle-aged man with Graves' ophthalmopathy.

The genes are TRBV10-3 and TRBJ2-2; D unclear. Trimming removed 7 bases at V and 7 bases at J, with 7 bases between. Germline V gene data show CDR1 as ENHRY and CDR2 as SYGVKD. CDR3 length equals 11 residues. The CDR3 DNA reads TGTGCCATCAACCGAAACGGGGAGCTGTTTTTT. Amino acids: CAINRNGELFF.

The chain couples TRBV9 to TRBJ1-2, with unresolved D. Germline V lookup: CDR1 SGDLS, CDR2 YYNGEE. Trimming took off 3 bases at V and 8 bases at J, with 8 bases between the two ends. The CDR3 contains 11 residues. In DNA form, the CDR3 reads TGTGCCAGCAGCGCCCGGGGAGGCTACACCTTC. It specifies CASSARGGYTF.

V gene TRBV20-1 combines with J gene TRBJ2-5; 8 nucleotides align to TRBD1. V lost 3 bases to trimming and J lost 4 bases; unmatched junction nucleotides: 13. The CDR3 length is 16 residues. The germline gives CDR1 DFQATT, CDR2 SNEGSKA (reference sequence). CDR3: CSASPTTGARGETQYF. The DNA for the CDR3 is TGCAGTGCTAGTCCTACGACAGGGGCTAGAGGAGAGACCCAGTACTTC.

Many counts were recorded for this clonotype. The chain employs TRBV3-1 and TRBJ1-1; D is unresolved. Germline V gene sequence: CDR1 LGHDT, CDR2 YNNKEL (reference sequence). Trimming left V 3 bases short and J 0 bases short, with 5 bases between. This CDR3 spans 13 amino acids. Written as DNA, the CDR3 is TGTGCCAGCAGCCAGATCCTGAACACTGAAGCTTTCTTT. Encoded protein: CASSQILNTEAFF.

V and J are TRBV30 and TRBJ2-1; D unclear. CDR1 GTSNPN and CDR2 SVGIG come from the germline V gene (reference sequence). Trimming removed 4 bases from V and 6 bases from J, with 16 bases in between. The CDR3 contains 14 residues. For the CDR3, the DNA is TGTGCCTGGAAGACTGGCGCCGGATCCAATGAGCAGTTCTTC. Encoded protein: CAWKTGAGSNEQFF.